This passage covers 8 T cell receptor beta chains from one sample sequenced in a study of blood T cell repertoires in COVID-19. TCRdb's table, derived via immunoSEQ multiplex PCR, lists solely in-frame clones and lacks some. In the table there are some 300,000 clones, over 85% of which are singletons. Material for sequencing was PBMCs or T cells enriched from blood (not recorded which). The receptors were gathered from a woman between 25 and 40 years old who had recovered from COVID-19.

This chain links TRBV3-1 (or the pseudogene TRBV3-2) with TRBJ1-4; D remains unclear. Trimming removed 3 bases from V and 7 bases from J, with 15 bases in between. This CDR3 spans 15 amino acids. The germline CDR1 and CDR2 sequences are LGHDT and YNNKEL (reference sequence). The CDR3 is CASSHTVLVGEKLFF. In nucleotides, the CDR3 is TGTGCCAGCAGCCATACAGTGCTCGTGGGTGAAAAACTGTTTTTT.

The chain carries TRBV5-1 and TRBJ1-1; 7 bases agree with TRBD1. Germline V gives CDR1 SGHRS, CDR2 YFSETQ. The CDR3 runs 14 residues. V gave up 0 bases and J gave up 4 bases; unmatched junction bases: 3. CDR3 sequence: CASSLGQGATEAFF. The CDR3 DNA sequence: TGCGCCAGCAGCTTGGGACAGGGTGCCACTGAAGCTTTCTTT. The entire variable domain, with the rest obtained from reference TRBV5-1 and TRBJ1-1, is as follows: KAGVTQTPRYLIKTRGQQVTLSCSPISGHRSVSWYQQTPGQGLQFLFEYFSETQRNKGNFPGRFSGRQFSNSRSEMNVSTLELGDSALYLCASSLGQGATEAFFGQGTRLTVV.

This clone was seen just once. The chain links TRBV10-1 to TRBJ2-5, with D perhaps matching TRBD1 (6 bases). The CDR3 loop spans 15 amino acids. Germline V gene lookup returns CDR1 WNHNN and CDR2 SYGVQD (reference sequence). V was trimmed by 8 bases and J by 5 bases, leaving 21 bases between them. Here the CDR3 DNA reads TGCGCCAGCTACCGGGACATCCCCGTATATGAGACCCAGTACTTC. Its translation: CASYRDIPVYETQYF.

The chain has TRBV7-2 and TRBJ1-5, with 7 bases lining up with TRBD1. The V gene's germline CDR1 is SGHTA and CDR2 FQGNSA. The CDR3 is made up of 17 amino acids. V trimming: 2 bases; J trimming: 0 bases; junction bases outside the gene matches: 7. CDR3: CASSLQAGQNSNQPQHF. In DNA, the CDR3 is TGTGCCAGCAGCTTACAGGCGGGACAGAATAGCAATCAGCCCCAGCATTTT.

The gene calls are TRBV6-5 and TRBJ1-2, with D maybe TRBD1 (6 bases). The CDR3 spans 15 residues. V lost 2 bases and J lost 6, with 16 bases in between. Germline CDR1 MNHEY, CDR2 SVGAGI. The CDR3 sequence is CASSYGTRFKDGYTF. The CDR3, as DNA: TGTGCCAGCAGTTACGGGACAAGGTTTAAGGATGGCTACACCTTC.

The gene calls are TRBV13 and TRBJ2-5; 9 bases align to TRBD1. This CDR3 has 14 amino acids. The germline V gene encodes CDR1 PRHDT and CDR2 FYEKMQ (reference sequence). J lost 6 bases, V lost 5 bases, and 7 bases had no gene match. The CDR3 region is CASSRWTGVKTQYF. CDR3 bases: TGTGCCAGCAGCCGCTGGACAGGGGTTAAGACCCAGTACTTC.

The chain is built from TRBV19 and TRBJ2-1; perhaps TRBD1 as D (5 bases). The ends were cut back, 4 bases at V and 6 bases at J, with 19 bases in the middle. Germline V gives CDR1 LNHDA, CDR2 SQIVND (reference sequence). The CDR3 has 16 residues. The CDR3 DNA reads as TGTGCCAGTAGTACACTGGGGCAGGGTGTGGGCAATGAGCAGTTCTTC. It encodes CASSTLGQGVGNEQFF.

CDR3 in amino acids: CASSLWGQDTGELFF. The CDR3 nucleotides are TGTGCCAGCAGCTTATGGGGGCAGGACACCGGGGAGCTGTTTTTT. The chain combines TRBV11-3 with TRBJ2-2; D is possibly TRBD1 (6 bases). The V end was cut by 2 bases, the J end by 3 bases, with 10 bases between. Per the germline V gene, CDR1 is SGHNT and CDR2 is YENEEA. The CDR3 loop spans 15 amino acids.